Listed below are T cell receptor beta chains from one sample, sequenced in a study of identical twins. TCRdb fed the 5' RACE reads into MiXCR, producing one record per CDR3 protein. This repertoire shows 550,000 to 700,000 distinct CDR3 sequences, just under 10% found once; its top ten account for roughly 3%. The same data also went into a second study, on yellow fever vaccine responses in identical twins.

The specimen was PBMCs. The receptor set was obtained from a woman aged 18-29 years in good health. CDR3s include the opening cysteine and the closing phenylalanine or tryptophan. A D gene is named only where the DNA matches it firmly. Clone size, where shown, is once, few, many, or a class for clones that have expanded.

clone_size	v_call	d_call	j_call	cdr3_aa	cdr3_nt
-	TRBV15	-	TRBJ2-5	CATSRDKAVRETQYF	TGTGCCACCAGCAGAGATAAGGCAGTAAGAGAGACCCAGTACTTC
many	TRBV27	TRBD2	TRBJ2-3	CATQAGRLSTDTQYF	TGTGCCACGCAAGCGGGACGCCTGAGCACAGATACGCAGTATTTT
-	TRBV10-1	-	TRBJ2-1	CASSEVPGGGEQFF	TGCGCCAGCAGTGAGGTTCCGGGGGGCGGGGAGCAGTTCTTC
-	TRBV2	TRBD1	TRBJ1-1	CASIRFRGSTEAFF	TGTGCCAGCATTCGATTCAGGGGGAGCACTGAAGCTTTCTTT
few	TRBV7-2	-	TRBJ2-3	CASSLGGLDTQYF	TGTGCCAGCAGCTTAGGGGGACTAGATACGCAGTATTTT
-	TRBV29-1	-	TRBJ2-7	CSVFESYEQYF	TGCAGCGTTTTCGAGAGTTACGAGCAGTACTTC
many	TRBV29-1	TRBD1	TRBJ2-7	CSVAGTGTYEQYF	TGCAGCGTGGCCGGGACAGGGACCTACGAGCAGTACTTC
many	TRBV7-3	TRBD2	TRBJ2-1	CASSLMPGLAGSSSYNEQFF	TGTGCCAGCAGCTTAATGCCGGGACTAGCGGGGTCGAGCTCCTACAATGAGCAGTTCTTC
-	TRBV4-1	-	TRBJ2-7	CASSQSGEPREQYF	TGCGCCAGCAGCCAAAGTGGGGAGCCCCGCGAGCAGTACTTC
-	TRBV6-2/TRBV6-3	-	TRBJ2-3	CAGQQGLTDTQYF	TGTGCCGGACAGCAGGGGCTCACAGATACGCAGTATTTT
many	TRBV12-3/TRBV12-4	-	TRBJ2-3	CASSLEQRADTQYF	TGTGCCAGCAGTTTAGAACAGAGGGCGGATACGCAGTATTTT
-	TRBV10-3	-	TRBJ1-3	CAISEVLGNTIYF	TGTGCCATCAGTGAGGTCCTCGGAAACACCATATATTTT
few	TRBV5-5	-	TRBJ1-1	CASSTFLQGSTEAFF	TGTGCCAGCAGCACCTTTCTACAGGGTTCGACTGAAGCTTTCTTT
-	TRBV29-1	TRBD1	TRBJ2-2	CSVTRGFAGELFF	TGCAGCGTGACCAGGGGGTTCGCCGGGGAGCTGTTTTTT
-	TRBV11-2	-	TRBJ2-2	CASSSQTGLSAYANTGELFF	TGTGCCAGCAGCTCTCAGACAGGCCTTAGCGCGTACGCGAACACCGGGGAGCTGTTTTTT
-	TRBV20-1	-	TRBJ2-7	CSASNGGYEQYF	TGCAGTGCTAGTAATGGGGGTTACGAGCAGTACTTC
few	TRBV4-1	-	TRBJ1-5	CASSQPSGQADNQPQHF	TGCGCCAGCAGCCAACCCTCCGGTCAAGCTGACAATCAGCCCCAGCATTTT
-	TRBV4-1	-	TRBJ2-5	CASSQSGRETQYF	TGCGCCAGCAGCCAATCTGGGAGAGAGACCCAGTACTTC
many	TRBV19	-	TRBJ2-1	CASSISSGNEQFF	TGTGCCAGTAGTATATCGTCAGGGAACGAGCAGTTCTTC
-	TRBV29-1	-	TRBJ2-5	CSVEGGTSSVTQYF	TGCAGCGTTGAAGGGGGGACTTCCAGTGTGACCCAGTACTTC
-	TRBV2	-	TRBJ2-3	CASRATPKGDTQYF	TGTGCCAGCAGGGCGACGCCCAAAGGAGATACGCAGTATTTT
-	TRBV20-1	-	TRBJ1-6	CSARDPSMGGSPLHF	TGCAGTGCTAGAGATCCCAGCATGGGAGGCTCACCCCTCCACTTT
-	TRBV7-9	-	TRBJ1-2	CASSLRPALSNYGYTF	TGTGCCAGCAGCTTACGGCCAGCCTTATCTAACTATGGCTACACCTTC
many	TRBV10-3	TRBD1	TRBJ2-7	CAISESETGAAEQYF	TGTGCCATCAGTGAGTCAGAGACAGGGGCAGCCGAGCAGTACTTC
-	TRBV6-1	-	TRBJ1-5	CATKIPGGNQPQHF	TGTGCCACCAAGATACCTGGGGGCAATCAGCCCCAGCATTTT
-	TRBV2	TRBD1	TRBJ2-3	CASKFRDRSTDTQYF	TGTGCCAGCAAGTTCCGGGACAGGTCAACAGATACGCAGTATTTT
many	TRBV12-3/TRBV12-4	-	TRBJ2-7	CASQVGAGAHFYEQYF	TGTGCCAGTCAGGTGGGAGCAGGGGCCCATTTCTACGAGCAGTACTTC
few	TRBV5-6	-	TRBJ2-2	CASSLVGTLTGELFF	TGTGCCAGCAGCTTGGTGGGGACGCTGACCGGGGAGCTGTTTTTT
once	TRBV12-3/TRBV12-4	TRBD2	TRBJ2-3	CASSFLGGSKTDTQYF	TGTGCCAGCAGTTTCCTGGGGGGGAGCAAGACAGATACGCAGTATTTT
many	TRBV27	-	TRBJ1-2	CASSFSRDYGYTF	TGTGCCAGCAGTTTTTCCAGAGACTATGGCTACACCTTC
many	TRBV27	-	TRBJ1-2	CASSWGENYGYTF	TGTGCCAGCAGCTGGGGGGAAAACTATGGCTACACCTTC
few	TRBV4-2	TRBD2	TRBJ2-3	CASSQLAGGPPDTQYF	TGTGCCAGCAGCCAACTAGCGGGGGGGCCGCCAGATACGCAGTATTTT
-	TRBV7-9	-	TRBJ1-1	CASSPGTGPLNEAFF	TGTGCCAGCAGCCCCGGGACGGGACCCTTGAATGAAGCTTTCTTT
-	TRBV6-1	-	TRBJ2-7	CASAESSVNSYEQYF	TGTGCCAGCGCCGAAAGTAGTGTGAACTCCTACGAGCAGTACTTC
-	TRBV3-1	-	TRBJ2-1	CASSQESLAKRFEQFF	TGTGCCAGCAGCCAAGAATCCCTAGCCAAGAGATTTGAGCAGTTCTTC
-	TRBV4-1	-	TRBJ2-4	CASSQAGEPNIQYF	TGCGCCAGCAGCCAAGCCGGAGAACCAAACATTCAGTACTTC
many	TRBV19	-	TRBJ1-2	CASISRDGIFYGYTF	TGTGCCAGTATTTCCCGCGACGGAATATTCTATGGCTACACCTTC
many	TRBV20-1	-	TRBJ2-7	CSTEAVSSYEQYF	TGCAGTACGGAGGCAGTAAGCTCCTACGAGCAGTACTTC
many	TRBV29-1	TRBD1	TRBJ2-1	CSVTGDRGNEQFF	TGCAGCGTCACAGGGGACAGGGGCAATGAGCAGTTCTTC
-	TRBV15	-	TRBJ2-4	CATSRDPNSRAKNIQYF	TGTGCCACCAGCAGAGATCCGAACTCTAGGGCCAAAAACATTCAGTACTTC
many	TRBV5-1	TRBD1	TRBJ1-1	CASSSSPGTGTGVNTEAFF	TGCGCCAGCAGCTCAAGTCCCGGGACAGGGACTGGGGTGAACACTGAAGCTTTCTTT
-	TRBV12-3/TRBV12-4	-	TRBJ1-4	CASSPGTPNEKLFF	TGTGCCAGCAGTCCCGGGACCCCAAATGAAAAACTGTTTTTT
many	TRBV29-1	TRBD1	TRBJ2-7	CSGTGQGYDYEQYF	TGCAGCGGTACGGGACAGGGATACGACTACGAGCAGTACTTC
many	TRBV7-2	-	TRBJ1-1	CASTDRKNTEAFF	TGTGCCAGCACCGACAGGAAGAACACTGAAGCTTTCTTT
many	TRBV6-2/TRBV6-3	TRBD2	TRBJ2-3	CASSYSLIGLAGGDTQYF	TGTGCCAGCAGTTACTCCCTGATCGGACTAGCGGGAGGAGATACGCAGTATTTT
-	TRBV4-1	TRBD1	TRBJ2-7	CASSHGDRGPYEQYF	TGCGCCAGCAGCCATGGGGACAGGGGTCCCTACGAGCAGTACTTC